These T cell receptor beta chains were read from a single sample in a study of blood T cell repertoires in COVID-19. Sequencing was performed with immunoSEQ multiplex PCR; in TCRdb, only in-frame clones are kept and a portion is missing. Here the sample spans under 250,000 clones, about four fifths being singletons. Source material: peripheral blood. The receptors were gathered from an elderly man with acute or convalescent COVID-19. CDR3s include the opening cysteine and the closing phenylalanine or tryptophan. Fields, in order: clone size, V gene, J gene, CDR3 length, D gene, CDR3 DNA, CDR3 protein. A D gene is named only where the DNA matches it firmly. Clone size is shown for a subset of rows, as once, few, many or a class of expanded clone.

NA	TRBV7-8	TRBJ2-1	16	TRBD2	TGTGCCAGCAGCTTCGGGACTAGCGGGGGGGCTTATGAGCAGTTCTTC	CASSFGTSGGAYEQFF
NA	TRBV27	TRBJ2-2	13	NA	TGTGCCACCGGGGGTCCGTGGGCCGGGGAGCTGTTTTTT	CATGGPWAGELFF
NA	TRBV5-1	TRBJ2-3	17	TRBD1	TGCGCCAGCAGCTTGGAACAGGGGCCCCCTAGCACAGATACGCAGTATTTT	CASSLEQGPPSTDTQYF
NA	TRBV5-4	TRBJ2-5	14	NA	TGTGCCAGCAGCCCCTCCGGTCGCCCAGAGACCCAGTACTTC	CASSPSGRPETQYF
NA	TRBV10-2	TRBJ2-7	15	TRBD1	TGCGCCAGCAGTGAACGCGGACAGGGCCTCAACGAGCAGTACTTC	CASSERGQGLNEQYF
NA	TRBV27	TRBJ1-2	15	TRBD1	TGTGCCAGCTCCATAACCCCGGGACAGCTCTATGGCTACACCTTC	CASSITPGQLYGYTF
NA	TRBV10-3	TRBJ2-7	13	TRBD1	TGTGCCATCAGGGGACAGGGTCCCTACGAGCAGTACTTC	CAIRGQGPYEQYF
NA	TRBV10-3	TRBJ2-3	14	TRBD1	TGTGCCACACAGGGGGCGCTGGGGACAGATACGCAGTATTTT	CATQGALGTDTQYF
NA	TRBV5-4	TRBJ1-5	13	NA	TGTGCCAGCAGCTTGGGGGGCGATCAGCCCCAGCATTTT	CASSLGGDQPQHF
NA	TRBV6-5	TRBJ2-2	16	NA	TGTGCCAGCAGTTACCGGGCAGGGGAGAGCACCGGGGAGCTGTTTTTT	CASSYRAGESTGELFF
NA	TRBV5-8	TRBJ1-1	15	NA	TGTGCCAGCAGCGGGCGACAGGCCATGAACACTGAAGCTTTCTTT	CASSGRQAMNTEAFF
NA	TRBV7-2	TRBJ2-7	14	NA	TGTGCCAGCAGCAACCGACGAGGAGGCGACGAGCAGTACTTC	CASSNRRGGDEQYF
NA	TRBV2	TRBJ2-3	16	TRBD2	TGTGCCAGTCTCCACAGGAGGACTAGCGGGCGAGATACGCAGTATTTT	CASLHRRTSGRDTQYF
NA	TRBV6-5	TRBJ2-3	15	TRBD1	TGTGCCAGCGGCCCGACAGGGAGTAGCACAGATACGCAGTATTTT	CASGPTGSSTDTQYF
NA	TRBV5-1	TRBJ2-1	14	NA	TGCGCCAGCAGCTCCGGGTCCAATTACAATGAGCAGTTCTTC	CASSSGSNYNEQFF
NA	TRBV6-5	TRBJ2-7	13	TRBD1	TGTGCCAGCAGACGACAGGGGCCCTACGAGCAGTACTTC	CASRRQGPYEQYF
NA	TRBV2	TRBJ2-5	17	TRBD1	TGTGCCAGCAGGGTAAATGGACAGGGCGGTAGTCGGAAGACCCAGTACTTC	CASRVNGQGGSRKTQYF
NA	TRBV5-1	TRBJ2-7	14	TRBD1	TGCGCCAGCAGCTGGACAGGGCTAGGCTACGAGCAGTACTTC	CASSWTGLGYEQYF
NA	TRBV5-1	TRBJ1-1	15	TRBD1	TGCGCCAGCAGCCCCTGGACAGGGATGAACACTGAAGCTTTCTTT	CASSPWTGMNTEAFF
once	TRBV12-2	TRBJ2-2	17	NA	TGTGCAAGTCGCTTACCAGGACTAGCGTTGAACACCGGGGAGCTGTTTTTT	CASRLPGLALNTGELFF
NA	TRBV2	TRBJ1-3	13	NA	TGTGCCTCCGGCGGGGGGGCTGGAAACACCATATATTTT	CASGGGAGNTIYF
NA	TRBV5-1	TRBJ2-3	11	NA	TGCGCCAGCATGCAGTCAGATACGCAGTATTTT	CASMQSDTQYF
NA	TRBV7-3	TRBJ1-1	13	NA	TGTGCCAGCAGCTTCTCCGGGAACACTGAAGCTTTCTTT	CASSFSGNTEAFF
NA	TRBV6-2/TRBV6-3	TRBJ2-7	14	NA	TGTGCCAGCAGTTACCCCGGGTTGATCTACGAGCAGTACTTC	CASSYPGLIYEQYF
NA	TRBV7-2	TRBJ2-1	16	TRBD2	TGTGCCAGCAGCTCGGTTGGGGGAGGGCTATACAATGAGCAGTTCTTC	CASSSVGGGLYNEQFF
few	TRBV19	TRBJ1-3	17	NA	TGTGCCAGTAGCGATCCGGGTTTGCGGTACTCTGGAAACACCATATATTTT	CASSDPGLRYSGNTIYF
once	TRBV18	TRBJ1-1	16	NA	TGTGCCAGCTCACCACCGCGAGGTACTCTGAACACTGAAGCTTTCTTT	CASSPPRGTLNTEAFF
NA	TRBV28	TRBJ2-3	11	NA	TGTGCCAGCAGGAGTTTAGATACGCAGTATTTT	CASRSLDTQYF
NA	TRBV24-1	TRBJ2-2	16	NA	TGTGCCACCAGTGATTTGTACGGGGACTACACCGGGGAGCTGTTTTTT	CATSDLYGDYTGELFF
NA	TRBV28	TRBJ2-7	12	NA	TGTGCCAGCAGTTTACGGGGGTACGAGCAGTACTTC	CASSLRGYEQYF
NA	TRBV18	TRBJ2-1	16	TRBD2	TGTGCCAGCTCACCACTCTTCGGGGGGGACTACAATGAGCAGTTCTTC	CASSPLFGGDYNEQFF
once	TRBV5-1	TRBJ1-1	15	NA	TGCGCCAGCAGCTTGGACCCAGGGATGGGCACTGAAGCTTTCTTT	CASSLDPGMGTEAFF
NA	TRBV18	TRBJ2-7	15	TRBD1	TGTGCCAGCTCACCTGGACAGGGTGGGGGCTACGAGCAGTACTTC	CASSPGQGGGYEQYF
NA	TRBV5-1	TRBJ2-3	15	TRBD2	TGCGCCAGCAGCCTTACTAGCGGGGGGGCAAGGACGCAGTATTTT	CASSLTSGGARTQYF
NA	TRBV5-1	TRBJ1-4	15	NA	TGCGCCAGCAGCTTGTTAGGACAACCTAATGAAAAACTGTTTTTT	CASSLLGQPNEKLFF
NA	TRBV5-5	TRBJ2-1	16	NA	TGTGCCAGCAGCTTGGTTGAGGCCCTCTCCTACAATGAGCAGTTCTTC	CASSLVEALSYNEQFF
NA	TRBV28	TRBJ2-7	16	TRBD1	TGTGCCAGCATCTTGGACAGGGGGCGGATCTCCTACGAGCAGTACTTC	CASILDRGRISYEQYF
NA	TRBV2	TRBJ2-7	11	NA	TGTGCCAGCAGTAACACAAACGAGCAGTACTTC	CASSNTNEQYF
NA	TRBV19	TRBJ1-5	16	TRBD1	TGTGCCACCTCCCCGGGACAGGGTGTTAGCAATCAGCCCCAGCATTTT	CATSPGQGVSNQPQHF
NA	TRBV5-1	TRBJ2-5	14	NA	TGCGCCAGCAGCTTGGACAGCACCCAAGAGACCCAGTACTTC	CASSLDSTQETQYF
NA	TRBV5-1	TRBJ1-4	15	TRBD1	TGCGCCAGCAGCCTCTCGGAGGACAGGGATGAAAAACTGTTTTTT	CASSLSEDRDEKLFF
NA	TRBV7-2	TRBJ2-7	15	NA	TGTGCCAGCCGACCCCTAGGGGGGGGTTTGAACGAGCAGTACTTC	CASRPLGGGLNEQYF
NA	TRBV19	TRBJ1-6	14	NA	TGTGCCAGTACGGCAGGCACCTATAATTCACCCCTCCACTTT	CASTAGTYNSPLHF
NA	TRBV4-1	TRBJ1-3	18	NA	TGCGCCAGCAGCCAAGGAGGGTTGGGGGGGAGGTCTGGAAACACCATATATTTT	CASSQGGLGGRSGNTIYF
once	TRBV24-1	TRBJ2-3	14	NA	TGTGCCACCAGTGACCCCAGGGGGGCAGATACGCAGTATTTT	CATSDPRGADTQYF
NA	TRBV11-2	TRBJ1-1	18	NA	TGTGCCAGCAGCTTACGAGGGGGTGCATCGCGGTGGGACACTGAAGCTTTCTTT	CASSLRGGASRWDTEAFF
few	TRBV19	TRBJ1-5	16	TRBD1	TGTGCCAGTAGTGAGGTTGGGACAGGGGCTAGATGGCCCCAGCATTTT	CASSEVGTGARWPQHF
NA	TRBV27	TRBJ1-1	14	NA	TGTGCCAGCAGACCCAACAGGGATAACACTGAAGCTTTCTTT	CASRPNRDNTEAFF
NA	TRBV6-1	TRBJ1-6	18	NA	TGTGCCAGCAGTGACCGTGAAGGGGTACAGGGCCGAATTTCACCCCTCCACTTT	CASSDREGVQGRISPLHF
once	TRBV6-5	TRBJ1-6	13	NA	TGTGCCAGCAGGAAACAGGGCCAGTCACCCCTCCACTTT	CASRKQGQSPLHF
NA	TRBV6-5	TRBJ1-1	14	TRBD1	TGTGCCAGCAGGGGACAGGTCGCTACTACTGAAGCTTTCTTT	CASRGQVATTEAFF
NA	TRBV25-1	TRBJ2-3	15	NA	TGTGCCAGCAGTGAACGAAGGGGCTGGTCAGATACGCAGTATTTT	CASSERRGWSDTQYF
NA	TRBV19	TRBJ2-1	15	TRBD2	TGTGCCAGTAGGTCCGGGACTAGCGACTACAATGAGCAGTTCTTC	CASRSGTSDYNEQFF
NA	TRBV5-1	TRBJ2-2	14	TRBD2	TGCGCCAGCAGCAACCCCCGGGGGGCCGGGGAGCTGTTTTTT	CASSNPRGAGELFF
NA	TRBV28	TRBJ1-2	14	NA	TGTGCCAGCAGTTTAGGGGCTTCTAACTATGGCTACACCTTC	CASSLGASNYGYTF